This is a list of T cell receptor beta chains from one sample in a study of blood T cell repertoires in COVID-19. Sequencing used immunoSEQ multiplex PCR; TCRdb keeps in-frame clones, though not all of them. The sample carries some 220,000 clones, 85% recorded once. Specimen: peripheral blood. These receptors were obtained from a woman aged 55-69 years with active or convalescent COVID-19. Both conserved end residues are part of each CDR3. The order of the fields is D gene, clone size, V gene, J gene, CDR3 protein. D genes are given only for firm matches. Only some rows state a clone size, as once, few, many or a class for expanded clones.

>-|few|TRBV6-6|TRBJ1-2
CASSPPEGEGYTF
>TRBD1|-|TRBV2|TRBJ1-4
CASSFRDSNEKLFF
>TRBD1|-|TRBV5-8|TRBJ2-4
CASSLLRGLVKNIQYF
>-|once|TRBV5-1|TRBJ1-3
CASSLALGGNTIYF
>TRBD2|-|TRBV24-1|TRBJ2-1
CATSDLRLAGGNEQFF
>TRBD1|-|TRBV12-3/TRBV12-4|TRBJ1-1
CASSRTGTEAFF
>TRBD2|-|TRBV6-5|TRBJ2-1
CASSPTPTSYEQFF
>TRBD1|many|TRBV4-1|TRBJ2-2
CASSDRGNTGELFF
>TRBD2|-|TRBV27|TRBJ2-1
CASSLSSPGGGGYNEQFF
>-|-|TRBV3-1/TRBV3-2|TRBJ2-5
CASSRGHRVETQYF
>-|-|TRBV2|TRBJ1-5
CASSTGLGGPQHF
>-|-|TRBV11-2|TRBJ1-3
CASSLRDWKITGNTIYF
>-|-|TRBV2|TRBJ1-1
CATAREEKGTEAFF
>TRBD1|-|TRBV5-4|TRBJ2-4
CASSTKTGTETKNIQYF
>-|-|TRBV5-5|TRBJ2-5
CASSFGYGEETQYF
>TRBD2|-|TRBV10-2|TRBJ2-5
CASRVGLADAETQYF
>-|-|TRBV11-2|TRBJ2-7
CASSLGVTSSEQYF
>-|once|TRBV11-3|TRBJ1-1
CASSIVSGAAFF
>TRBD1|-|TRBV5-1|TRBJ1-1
CASSLAGQVTNTEAFF
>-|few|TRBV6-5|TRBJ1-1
CASSTLGTGNTEAFF
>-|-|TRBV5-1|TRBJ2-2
CASSPRSNTGELFF
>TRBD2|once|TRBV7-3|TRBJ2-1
CASSLPLAGLDEQFF
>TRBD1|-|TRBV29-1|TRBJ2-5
CSAGRGRDQETQYF
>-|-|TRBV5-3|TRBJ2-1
CARNLRYNEQFF
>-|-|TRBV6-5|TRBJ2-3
CAGLGTVTDTQYF
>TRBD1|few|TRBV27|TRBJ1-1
CASSSRRGLTEAFF
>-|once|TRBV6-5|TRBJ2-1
CASSYSKGPTGIEQFF
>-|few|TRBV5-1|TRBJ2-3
CASSLERGTDTQYF
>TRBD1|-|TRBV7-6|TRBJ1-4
CASSSLGQGNSEKLFF
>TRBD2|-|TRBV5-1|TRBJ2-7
CASSLVAGEEQYF
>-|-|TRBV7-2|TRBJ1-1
CASSFLDDSEAFF
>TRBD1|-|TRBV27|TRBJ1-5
CASRRTGFSQPQHF
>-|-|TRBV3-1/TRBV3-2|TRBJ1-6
CASSPTLGHRSPLHF
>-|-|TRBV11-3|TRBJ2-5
CASSLYGVEETQYF
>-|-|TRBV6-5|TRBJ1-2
CASRATSGGNGYTF
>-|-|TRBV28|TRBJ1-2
CASSYGGGSYGYTF
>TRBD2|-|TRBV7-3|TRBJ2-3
CASRAGLAGGLFADTQYF
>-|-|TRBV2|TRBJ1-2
CASRTDRYGYTF
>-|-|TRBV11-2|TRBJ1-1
CASSLGGFPAEAFF
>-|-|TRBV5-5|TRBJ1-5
CASSPRPDSVLQPQHF
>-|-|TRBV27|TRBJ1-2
CASSSVGRGSYTF
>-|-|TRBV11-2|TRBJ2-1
CASSPPRGHYEQFF
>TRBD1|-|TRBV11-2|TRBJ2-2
CASGDRGAGELFF
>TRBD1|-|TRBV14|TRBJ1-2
CASSPTDRGYGYTF
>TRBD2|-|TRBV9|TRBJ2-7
CASSAAGTSYEQYF
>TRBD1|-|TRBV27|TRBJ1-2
CASSVYRGRMLNYGYTF